Listed below are T cell receptor beta chains from one sample, sequenced in a study of blood T cell repertoires in COVID-19. Only in-frame clones appear in the TCRdb table, and some are missing; sequencing was by immunoSEQ multiplex PCR. The sample holds around 110,000 clones, roughly 84% seen once. Sequenced sample: PBMCs or T cells enriched from blood (not recorded which). Receptors originate from a woman aged 25 to 45 who had recovered from COVID-19. Both conserved end residues are part of each CDR3. Fields, in order: clone size, D gene, J gene, V gene, CDR3 length, CDR3 DNA, CDR3 protein. D genes are given only for firm matches. Clone size appears in some rows only: once, few, many, or a class for an expanded clone.

.,.,TRBJ2-5,TRBV5-1,17,TGCGCCAGCGGAATCTCCCCCAGCGGCAGGGGACAAGAGACCCAGTACTTC,CASGISPSGRGQETQYF
.,.,TRBJ1-1,TRBV6-9,14,TGTGCCAGCAGAAGTCGGGGAGGGGACACTGAAGCTTTCTTT,CASRSRGGDTEAFF
.,TRBD1,TRBJ1-1,TRBV6-5,15,TGTGCCAGCAGTCCCGACAGGGGCGGTTGGACTGAAGCTTTCTTT,CASSPDRGGWTEAFF
.,TRBD1,TRBJ1-5,TRBV5-5,16,TGTGCCAGCAGCCCAACAGGGGATCGCGGCAATCAGCCCCAGCATTTT,CASSPTGDRGNQPQHF
.,.,TRBJ2-7,TRBV27,8,TGTGCCAGCCCTGAGCAGTACTTC,CASPEQYF
many,.,TRBJ2-1,TRBV6-2/TRBV6-3,15,TGTGCCAGCAGTTATGCGCGGGAAGGAGGGAATGAGCAGTTCTTC,CASSYAREGGNEQFF
.,TRBD1,TRBJ2-7,TRBV30,14,TGTGCCTGGAGTGGACAGGGGGTCTCCTACGAGCAGTACTTC,CAWSGQGVSYEQYF
.,TRBD2,TRBJ2-3,TRBV2,15,TGTGCCAGCAGCCTCCTAGCGGGAGCAGCAGATACGCAGTATTTT,CASSLLAGAADTQYF
.,.,TRBJ2-3,TRBV7-3,14,TGTGCCAGCAGCTCTAGCAGCCCTCTAGATACGCAGTATTTT,CASSSSSPLDTQYF
.,TRBD2,TRBJ2-2,TRBV5-4,16,TGTGCCAGCAGCTTGAGGGGTAGCGGGGGGACCGGGGAGCTGTTTTTT,CASSLRGSGGTGELFF
.,TRBD2,TRBJ2-2,TRBV5-1,16,TGCGCCAGCAGCTACGGACTAGGACTGGGGGACGGGGAGCTGTTTTTT,CASSYGLGLGDGELFF
.,.,TRBJ2-3,TRBV25-1,15,TGTGCCAGCAGTGAAGGGTGGCGGCTCGCAGATACGCAGTATTTT,CASSEGWRLADTQYF
.,TRBD1,TRBJ2-1,TRBV10-2,13,TGCGCCAGCAGGGACAGGCGGGTCGATGAGCAGTTCTTC,CASRDRRVDEQFF
once,.,TRBJ1-1,TRBV5-1,16,TGCGCCAGCAGCCCCGGGACTCCACCTATTAACACTGAAGCTTTCTTT,CASSPGTPPINTEAFF
.,TRBD1,TRBJ2-5,TRBV27,14,TGTGCCAGCAGTTTATGGGGACAGGGGGAGACCCAGTACTTC,CASSLWGQGETQYF
once,.,TRBJ2-3,TRBV5-1,16,TGCGCCAGCAGCAAAATGGACAGAGCTAGCACAGATACGCAGTATTTT,CASSKMDRASTDTQYF
once,.,TRBJ2-5,TRBV20-1,14,TGCAGTGCTAGTTTGGGGGCCGGCCAAGAGACCCAGTACTTC,CSASLGAGQETQYF
.,.,TRBJ1-1,TRBV5-1,13,TGCGCCAGCAGCCCCTTGGGGGGCACTGAAGCTTTCTTT,CASSPLGGTEAFF
.,TRBD2,TRBJ2-3,TRBV30,15,TGTGCCTCCCGTGGACTAGGGAGGAACACAGATACGCAGTATTTT,CASRGLGRNTDTQYF
.,.,TRBJ1-2,TRBV19,12,TGTGCCAGTAGTCACGGGAGAGGCGGCTACACCTTC,CASSHGRGGYTF
many,TRBD2,TRBJ2-7,TRBV6-2/TRBV6-3,14,TGTGCCAGCAGTTACGGGACTAGCGCCTACGAGCAGTACTTC,CASSYGTSAYEQYF
.,.,TRBJ1-2,TRBV13,13,TGTGCCAGCAGCTTTAACCTACAGGGTCAAAACTGCTTC,CASSFNLQGQNCF